A selection of T cell receptor beta chains follows, all from one sample in a study of CD8+CD57+ T cells in acquired aplastic anemia. Each CDR3 protein gets one entry after TCRdb re-called the reads with MiXCR. The table has some 190,000 distinct CDR3 sequences, 54% seen once. Sequenced input: sorted CD4+, CD8+, or CD8+CD57+ T cells (not recorded which) from PBMCs. These receptors were taken from a human donor in good health, serving as a control. Both conserved end residues are trimmed from each CDR3.

j_call	v_call	cdr3_aa
TRBJ1-2	TRBV10-1	ASSEERENGYT
TRBJ1-5	TRBV24-1	ATSDGTGESQPQH
TRBJ1-1	TRBV19	ASNREETEAF
TRBJ1-1	TRBV7-2	ASSFNQAGMNTEAF
TRBJ2-5	TRBV5-8	ASRPRTGQETQY
TRBJ2-3	TRBV12-3/TRBV12-4	ASSYRSGNARDTQY
TRBJ2-3	TRBV9	ASSVGGGATDTQY
TRBJ2-1	TRBV10-1	ASRVISGGAFSSYNEQF
TRBJ1-1	TRBV29-1	SGERGPGVEAF
TRBJ1-5	TRBV19	ASSRGTGANRSNQPQH
TRBJ2-3	TRBV7-2	ASSSQPSIREQY
TRBJ2-1	TRBV9	ASRGRVNNEQF
TRBJ2-7	TRBV27	ASSPRDRAYEQY
TRBJ1-5	TRBV10-3	AISGDRVNQPQH
TRBJ1-5	TRBV2	ASDSGQNSNQPQH
TRBJ1-5	TRBV20-1	SAWGVNQPQH
TRBJ1-1	TRBV7-2	ASSPPPGQGGNEAF
TRBJ1-5	TRBV19	ASSIWPGSNQPQH
TRBJ1-5	TRBV19	ASSIRGGKQPQH
TRBJ2-3	TRBV29-1	SALTDTQY
TRBJ2-5	TRBV10-3	AINGGAQETQY
TRBJ2-7	TRBV20-1	SASLAGGPYEQY
TRBJ2-7	TRBV2	ASSVLRGPYEQY
TRBJ2-3	TRBV15	ATSRDSTDTQY
TRBJ1-4	TRBV18	ASSPYFSEGLF
TRBJ2-5	TRBV19	ASSIDQGTQETQY
TRBJ2-7	TRBV7-6	ASSVGTSETLGEQY
TRBJ1-1	TRBV28	ASSFVGKAF
TRBJ1-2	TRBV7-2	ASSLTHRDQYGYT
TRBJ1-1	TRBV19	ASSIQGRNTEAF
TRBJ1-6	TRBV5-1	ASSLEVTADSPLH
TRBJ2-7	TRBV7-2	ASSVDGTGGSYEQY
TRBJ1-5	TRBV10-1	ASTQGRRARDQPQH
TRBJ1-2	TRBV20-1	SVEEQGGNGYT
TRBJ2-5	TRBV7-7	ASSLETQY
TRBJ2-7	TRBV2	ASSLRGTSSYEQY
TRBJ2-5	TRBV7-3	VSSLARLGSWSSGPIQETQY
TRBJ2-7	TRBV5-6	ASSFSGTGRTYEQY
TRBJ1-5	TRBV12-3/TRBV12-4	ASSSRRTGKGEQPQH
TRBJ2-3	TRBV2	ASSGDSANTQY
TRBJ1-2	TRBV12-3/TRBV12-4	ASSLTVPNYGYT
TRBJ2-7	TRBV7-3	ASTPGGGTSYEQY
TRBJ2-7	TRBV28	ASSLNEQY
TRBJ2-2	TRBV7-9	ASSLVGELF
TRBJ1-2	TRBV5-5	ASSVTPIAGQGARGYT
TRBJ2-6	TRBV11-2	ASSPLTSGILSGANVLT
TRBJ1-1	TRBV19	ASSTSPGTGVHAEAF
TRBJ1-2	TRBV14	ASSPPPGQSSAGYGYT
TRBJ2-1	TRBV6-2/TRBV6-3	ASSGLAGPNEQF
TRBJ2-7	TRBV13	ASSGTGLAGGHNVYEQY
TRBJ2-3	TRBV7-6	ASSFPSSGVTTDTQY
TRBJ1-5	TRBV6-7	ASSYSIGAAQPQH
TRBJ1-1	TRBV5-1	ASRGEGGANTEAF
TRBJ1-5	TRBV7-2	ASSSQPNQPQH
TRBJ2-1	TRBV20-1	SARRGGGNNEQF